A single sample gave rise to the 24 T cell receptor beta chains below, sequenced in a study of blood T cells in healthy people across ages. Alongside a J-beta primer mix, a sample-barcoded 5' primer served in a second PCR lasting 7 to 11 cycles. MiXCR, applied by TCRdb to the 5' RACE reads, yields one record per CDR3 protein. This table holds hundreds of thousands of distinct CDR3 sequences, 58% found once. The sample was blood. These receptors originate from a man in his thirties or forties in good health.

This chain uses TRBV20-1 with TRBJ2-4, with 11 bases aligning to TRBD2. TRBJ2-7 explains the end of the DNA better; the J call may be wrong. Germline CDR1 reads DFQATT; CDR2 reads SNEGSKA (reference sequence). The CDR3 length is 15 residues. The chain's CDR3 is CSARKPGLAEYEQYF. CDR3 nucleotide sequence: TGCAGTGCTAGGAAGCCGGGACTAGCGGAGTACGAGCAGTACTTC.

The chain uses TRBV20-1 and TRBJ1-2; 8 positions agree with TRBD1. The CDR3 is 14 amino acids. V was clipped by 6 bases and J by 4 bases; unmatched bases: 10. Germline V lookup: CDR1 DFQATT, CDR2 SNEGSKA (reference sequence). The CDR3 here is CSAYPKTGAYGYTF. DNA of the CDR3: TGCAGTGCCTATCCGAAGACAGGGGCCTATGGCTACACCTTC.

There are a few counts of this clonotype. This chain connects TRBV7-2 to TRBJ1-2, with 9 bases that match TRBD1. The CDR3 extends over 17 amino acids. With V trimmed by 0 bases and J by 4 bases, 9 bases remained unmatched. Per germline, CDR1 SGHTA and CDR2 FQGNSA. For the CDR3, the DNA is TGTGCCAGCAGCTTAGCTCGCAGGACAGGGGTTGTCTATGGCTACACCTTC. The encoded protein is CASSLARRTGVVYGYTF.

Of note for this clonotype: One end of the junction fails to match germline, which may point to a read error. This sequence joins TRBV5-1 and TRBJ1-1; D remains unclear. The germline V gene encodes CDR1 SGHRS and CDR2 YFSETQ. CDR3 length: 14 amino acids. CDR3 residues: CASSPQPSNTGAFF. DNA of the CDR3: TGCGCCAGCAGCCCTCAACCTAGTAACACTGGAGCTTTCTTT.

The CDR3 sequence: CSVEIGEGYTF. The CDR3 region has the DNA TGCAGCGTTGAAATTGGGGAGGGCTACACCTTC. The chain combines TRBV29-1 with TRBJ1-2; D not certain. This CDR3 is built from 11 residues. Trimming removed 2 bases from V and 8 bases from J, with 9 bases in between. Germline V lookup: CDR1 SQVTM, CDR2 ANQGSEA. The variable domain in full, with the rest retrieved from reference TRBV29-1 and TRBJ1-2, is SAVISQKPSRDICQRGTSLTIQCQVDSQVTMMFWYRQQPGQSLTLIATANQGSEATYESGFVIDKFPISRPNLTFSTLTVSNMSPEDSSIYLCSVEIGEGYTFGSGTRLTVV.

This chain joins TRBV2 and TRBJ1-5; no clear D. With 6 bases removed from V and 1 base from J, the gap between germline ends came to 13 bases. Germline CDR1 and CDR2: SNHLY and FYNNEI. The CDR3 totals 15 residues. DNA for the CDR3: TGTGCCAGCAGGGTGTCGACCCAGAGCAATCAGCCCCAGCATTTT. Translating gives CASRVSTQSNQPQHF.

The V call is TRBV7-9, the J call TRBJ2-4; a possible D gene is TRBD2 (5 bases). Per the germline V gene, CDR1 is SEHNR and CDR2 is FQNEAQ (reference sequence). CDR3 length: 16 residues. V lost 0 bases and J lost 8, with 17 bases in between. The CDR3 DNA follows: TGTGCCAGCAGCTTAGCGCGGGTTAGCGACAAGGACATTCAGTACTTC. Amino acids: CASSLARVSDKDIQYF.

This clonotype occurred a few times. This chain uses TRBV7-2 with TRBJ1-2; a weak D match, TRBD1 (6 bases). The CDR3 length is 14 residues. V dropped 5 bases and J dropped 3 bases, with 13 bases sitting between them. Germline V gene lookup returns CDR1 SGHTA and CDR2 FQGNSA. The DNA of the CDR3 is TGTGCCAGCAGCCAGAAGGGGGTGGACTATGGCTACACCTTC. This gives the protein CASSQKGVDYGYTF.

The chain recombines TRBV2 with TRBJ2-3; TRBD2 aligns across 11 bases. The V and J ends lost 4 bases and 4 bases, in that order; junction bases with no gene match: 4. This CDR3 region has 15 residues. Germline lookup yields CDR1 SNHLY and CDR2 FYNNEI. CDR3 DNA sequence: TGTGCCAGCAGTGGTCTAGCGGGAGGCGCAGATACGCAGTATTTT. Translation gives CASSGLAGGADTQYF.

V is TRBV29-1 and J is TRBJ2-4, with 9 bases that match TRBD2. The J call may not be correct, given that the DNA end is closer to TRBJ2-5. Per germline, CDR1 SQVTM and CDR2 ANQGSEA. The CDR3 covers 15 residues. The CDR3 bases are TGCAGCGTTGAAGGACTAGCGGCCCCAGGGGAGACCCAGTACTTC. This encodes CSVEGLAAPGETQYF.

For the CDR3, the DNA is TGTGCCTGGAGTGTAACAGTCGGTAGTGGCTACACCTTC. Translation: CAWSVTVGSGYTF. The genes are TRBV30 and TRBJ1-2; D ambiguous. Germline V lookup: CDR1 GTSNPN, CDR2 SVGIG (reference sequence). The CDR3 extends over 13 amino acids. The V end was cut by 0 bases, the J end by 7 bases, with 12 bases between.

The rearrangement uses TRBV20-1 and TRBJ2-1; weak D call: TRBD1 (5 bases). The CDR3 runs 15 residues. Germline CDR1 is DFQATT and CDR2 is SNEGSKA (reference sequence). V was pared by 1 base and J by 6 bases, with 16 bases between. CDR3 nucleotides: TGCAGTGCTAGAGTTCCTGGGGCAGGCCTCAATGAGCAGTTCTTC. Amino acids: CSARVPGAGLNEQFF.

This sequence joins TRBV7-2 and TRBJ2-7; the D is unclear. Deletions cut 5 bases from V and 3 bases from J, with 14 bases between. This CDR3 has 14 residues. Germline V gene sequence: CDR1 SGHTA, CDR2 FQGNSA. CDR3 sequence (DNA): TGTGCCAGCAGCCCCATTTGGCAGCTCTACGAGCAGTACTTC. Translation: CASSPIWQLYEQYF.

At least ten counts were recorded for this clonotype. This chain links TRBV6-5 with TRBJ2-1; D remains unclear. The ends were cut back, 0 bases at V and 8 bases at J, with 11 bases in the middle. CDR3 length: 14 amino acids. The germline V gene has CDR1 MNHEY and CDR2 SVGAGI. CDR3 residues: CASSYSFRADEQFF. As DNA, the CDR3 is TGTGCCAGCAGTTACTCGTTCCGGGCCGATGAGCAGTTCTTC.

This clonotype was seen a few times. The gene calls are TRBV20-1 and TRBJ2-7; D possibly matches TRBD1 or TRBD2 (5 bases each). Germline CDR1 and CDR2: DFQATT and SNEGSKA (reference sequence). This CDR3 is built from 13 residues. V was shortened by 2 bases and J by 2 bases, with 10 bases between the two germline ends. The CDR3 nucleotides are TGCAGTGCTAGACTCGAGGGGACCTACGAGCAGTACTTC. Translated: CSARLEGTYEQYF.

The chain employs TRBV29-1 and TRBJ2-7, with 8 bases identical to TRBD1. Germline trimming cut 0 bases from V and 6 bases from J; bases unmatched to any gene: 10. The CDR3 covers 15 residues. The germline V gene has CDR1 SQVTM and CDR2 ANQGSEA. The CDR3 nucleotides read TGCAGCGTTGAAGAAGCGGACAGGGCATCTCGCGAGCAGTACTTC. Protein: CSVEEADRASREQYF.

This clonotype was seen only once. The CDR3: CASSQNPATDTQYF. The CDR3 DNA reads TGCGCCAGCAGCCAAAATCCCGCTACAGATACGCAGTATTTT. The gene calls are TRBV4-1 and TRBJ2-3; D gene unclear. Germline CDR1 MGHRA, CDR2 YSYEKL. This CDR3 is 14 amino acids long. V was pared by 2 bases and J by 3 bases, with 9 bases between.

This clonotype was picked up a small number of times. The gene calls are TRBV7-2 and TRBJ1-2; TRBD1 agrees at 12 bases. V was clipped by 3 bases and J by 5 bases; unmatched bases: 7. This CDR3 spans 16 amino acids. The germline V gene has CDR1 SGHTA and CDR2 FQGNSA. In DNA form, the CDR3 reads TGTGCCAGCAGCTTCCGGGACAGGGGGCGCGGGTATGGCTACACCTTC. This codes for CASSFRDRGRGYGYTF.

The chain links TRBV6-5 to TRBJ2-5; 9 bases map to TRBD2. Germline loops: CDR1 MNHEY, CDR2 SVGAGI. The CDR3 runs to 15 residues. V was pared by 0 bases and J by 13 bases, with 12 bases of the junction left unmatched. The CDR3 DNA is TGTGCCAGCAGTTACTCGGTAGCGGGAGTTTACGAGCGGTACTTC. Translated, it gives CASSYSVAGVYERYF.

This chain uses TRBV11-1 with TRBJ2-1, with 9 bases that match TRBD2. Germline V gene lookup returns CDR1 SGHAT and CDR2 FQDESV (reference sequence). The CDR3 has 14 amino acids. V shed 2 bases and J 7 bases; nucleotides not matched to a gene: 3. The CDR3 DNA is TGTGCCAGCAGCTTATATAGCGGGGGAAATGAGCAGTTCTTC. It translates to CASSLYSGGNEQFF.

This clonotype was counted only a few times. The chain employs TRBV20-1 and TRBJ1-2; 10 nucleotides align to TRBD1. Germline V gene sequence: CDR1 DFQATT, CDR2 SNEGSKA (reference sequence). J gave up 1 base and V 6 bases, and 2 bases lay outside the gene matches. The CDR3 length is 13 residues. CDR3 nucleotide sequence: TGCAGTGCCGGGACAGGGGTTAACTATGGCTACACCTTC. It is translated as CSAGTGVNYGYTF.

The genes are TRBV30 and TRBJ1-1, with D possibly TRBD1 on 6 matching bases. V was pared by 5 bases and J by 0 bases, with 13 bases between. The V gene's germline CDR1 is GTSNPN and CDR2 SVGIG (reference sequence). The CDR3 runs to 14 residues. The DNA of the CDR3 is TGTGCCTGGGCCACGGGACACTTGAACACTGAAGCTTTCTTT. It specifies CAWATGHLNTEAFF.

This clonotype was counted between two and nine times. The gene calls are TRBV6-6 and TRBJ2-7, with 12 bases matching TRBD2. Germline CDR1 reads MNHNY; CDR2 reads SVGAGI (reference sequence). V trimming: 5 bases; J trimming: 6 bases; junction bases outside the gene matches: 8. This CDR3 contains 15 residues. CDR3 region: CASSTKLAGGFEQYF. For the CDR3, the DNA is TGTGCCAGCAGTACTAAACTAGCGGGAGGTTTCGAGCAGTACTTC.

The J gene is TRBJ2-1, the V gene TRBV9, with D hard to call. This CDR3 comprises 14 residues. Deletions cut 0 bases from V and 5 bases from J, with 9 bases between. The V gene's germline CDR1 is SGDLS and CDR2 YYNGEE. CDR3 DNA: TGTGCCAGCAGCGTAGCGGGTACGGACAATGAGCAGTTCTTC. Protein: CASSVAGTDNEQFF.